Following are 25 T cell receptor beta chains from one sample sequenced in a study of blood T cells in healthy people across ages (dated by TCRdb to between 2014 and 2017). Libraries were made using 5' RACE. The sequencing machine was an Illumina HiSeq 2500. A second roughly 6 to 12 cycle PCR used a sample-barcoded 5' primer and a J-beta primer mix. TCRdb trimmed public reads at Q25 via fastp, called clones via MiXCR and kept in-frame beta chains. Entries are consolidated by CDR3 protein sequence, retaining the most common genes and DNA. In all, the sample holds nearly 800,000 distinct CDR3 sequences, and just over 55% of those were seen once. The ten largest clones capture roughly 24% of the sample. The specimen sequenced was blood. The receptors here all came from a man in his forties in good health.

The chain uses TRBV12-3 or TRBV12-4 and TRBJ2-6; tentative D call: TRBD2 (6 bases). V lost 7 bases, J lost 0 bases, and 10 bases lay in between. The CDR3 is 15 amino acids. The CDR3 nucleotides read TGTGCCAGCATGGGGGGAATCTCTGGGGCCAACGTCCTGACTTTC. Translated, it gives CASMGGISGANVLTF.

For the CDR3, the DNA is TGTGCCAGCAGTCCGCTTGGGCAGGATAATTCACCCCTCCACTTT. It is translated as CASSPLGQDNSPLHF. This chain connects TRBV27 to TRBJ1-6; D is undetermined. From germline, CDR1 is MNHEY and CDR2 SMNVEV (reference sequence). The V gene lost 5 bases and the J gene lost 5 bases, with 13 bases spanning the gap. The CDR3 consists of 15 residues.

The V call is TRBV10-3, the J call TRBJ2-1; 8 nucleotides align to TRBD2. Germline V gives CDR1 ENHRY, CDR2 SYGVKD. The CDR3 contains 19 residues. The trim removed 4 bases at V and 0 bases at J, leaving 14 bases unmatched. The CDR3 region has the DNA TGTGCCATCAGTGGGGGGAGCGGGGGCGTCCTTAGCTCCTACAATGAGCAGTTCTTC. Encoded protein: CAISGGSGGVLSSYNEQFF.

The gene calls are TRBV10-3 and TRBJ2-7, with 11 bases lining up with TRBD2. Germline lookup yields CDR1 ENHRY and CDR2 SYGVKD. The junction had 10 bases not matched to a gene; V was cut back by 0 bases and J by 9 bases. The CDR3 spans 16 residues. DNA of the CDR3: TGTGCCATCAGTGAGTCCGATAGCGGGAGGGCTGGAGGGCAGTACTTC. It translates to CAISESDSGRAGGQYF.

The genes are TRBV12-3 or TRBV12-4 and TRBJ2-5; D possibly uses TRBD1 or TRBD2 (5 bases each). CDR3 length: 15 residues. Trimming shortened V by 5 bases and J by 11 bases, and 24 bases separated the two germline ends. The CDR3 spells CASSLLGEHYNEQYF. The CDR3 DNA sequence: TGTGCCAGCAGTCTGTTGGGGGAACACTACAATGAGCAGTACTTC.

This chain uses TRBV12-3 or TRBV12-4 with TRBJ1-2; 9 nucleotides agree with TRBD1. The CDR3 extends over 13 amino acids. V trimming: 6 bases; J trimming: 8 bases; junction bases outside the gene matches: 7. The CDR3 nucleotides are TGTGCCAGCAGCTCCGACAGGGGGTTCGGCTACACCTTC. Translation gives CASSSDRGFGYTF.

V is TRBV3-1 and J is TRBJ2-5, with D perhaps matching TRBD2 (6 bases). The germline V gene encodes CDR1 LGHDT and CDR2 YNNKEL (reference sequence). Trimming pared 0 bases from V and 1 base from J, leaving 15 bases between. CDR3 length equals 17 residues. CDR3 residues: CASSQDFGGVSQETQYF. The CDR3 nucleotides are TGTGCCAGCAGCCAAGATTTCGGGGGTGTAAGCCAAGAGACCCAGTACTTC.

This clonotype was recorded once. This chain links TRBV25-1 with TRBJ2-5, with D perhaps TRBD1 (6 bases). The CDR3 length is 15 residues. Germline values: CDR1 MGHDK, CDR2 SYGVNS. Trimming took off 6 bases at V and 5 bases at J, with 19 bases between the two ends. CDR3 DNA: TGTGCCAGCAGAAAGACAGGCGCCGAGTGGGAGACCCAGTACTTC. Protein: CASRKTGAEWETQYF.

The V gene is TRBV6-1, the J gene TRBJ2-7; D unresolved. This CDR3 is built from 15 residues. Trimming took 7 bases from V and 1 from J, leaving 17 bases between them. CDR1 is MNHNS and CDR2 is SASEGT in the germline V gene. CDR3 DNA: TGTGCCAGCATCATACATCCCCTAGGTTCCTACGAGCAGTACTTC. It is translated as CASIIHPLGSYEQYF.

The J gene is TRBJ1-2, the V gene TRBV24-1; no clear D. From germline, CDR1 is KGHDR and CDR2 SFDVKD. This CDR3 comprises 15 residues. V dropped 3 bases and J dropped 1 base, with 11 bases sitting between them. The CDR3 reads CATSDPPTVNYGYTF. In DNA form, the CDR3 reads TGTGCCACCAGTGATCCGCCGACGGTTAACTATGGCTACACCTTC.

This chain connects TRBV7-3 to TRBJ2-7, with 9 bases lining up with TRBD2. Trimming at V came to 1 base and at J to 2 bases, leaving 6 bases not matched to a gene. The CDR3 runs to 16 residues. The germline V gene encodes CDR1 SGHTA and CDR2 FQGTGA. The CDR3 loop is CASSLSPLAGTYEQYF. CDR3 DNA: TGTGCCAGCAGCTTAAGTCCCCTAGCGGGGACCTACGAGCAGTACTTC.

This chain's CDR3 is CSARTSGADTQYF. The CDR3 bases are TGCAGTGCTCGGACTAGCGGTGCAGATACGCAGTATTTT. The chain has TRBV20-1 and TRBJ2-3, with 10 positions matching TRBD2. The V gene's germline CDR1 is DFQATT and CDR2 SNEGSKA (reference sequence). This CDR3 is built from 13 residues. After removal of 5 bases from V and 4 bases from J, the junction contained 3 bases not matched to a gene.

The J gene is TRBJ2-5, the V gene TRBV20-1, with 11 nucleotides matching TRBD1. Judging by the DNA end, TRBJ2-7 fits better; the J call may be wrong. The CDR3 is 15 amino acids. Per the germline V gene, CDR1 is DFQATT and CDR2 is SNEGSKA (reference sequence). The chain's CDR3 is CSARAPGQGAYEQYF. CDR3 DNA: TGCAGTGCTAGAGCCCCGGGACAGGGGGCCTACGAGCAGTACTTC.

The J gene is TRBJ2-3, the V gene TRBV29-1; D is perhaps TRBD2 (6 bases). The CDR3 extends over 14 amino acids. Germline-derived CDR1 and CDR2 are SQVTM and ANQGSEA. Trimming pared 3 bases from V and 2 bases from J, leaving 12 bases between. The CDR3 reads CSVEVSGYTDTQYF. In DNA form, the CDR3 reads TGCAGCGTTGAGGTTAGCGGATACACAGATACGCAGTATTTT.

This clonotype was detected a few times. The gene calls are TRBV9 and TRBJ2-5; D is possibly TRBD1 or TRBD2 (6 bases each). Germline V CDR1 and CDR2: SGDLS, YYNGEE. The CDR3 runs 13 residues. The V gene lost 2 bases and the J gene lost 7 bases, with 12 bases spanning the gap. Written as DNA, the CDR3 is TGTGCCAGCAGCGTCAACGAGGGGGGGACCCAGTACTTC. It is translated as CASSVNEGGTQYF. Together with reference TRBV9 and TRBJ2-5, the CDR3 gives the full variable domain: DSGVTQTPKHLITATGQRVTLRCSPRSGDLSVYWYQQSLDQGLQFLIQYYNGEERAKGNILERFSAQQFPDLHSELNLSSLELGDSALYFCASSVNEGGTQYFGPGTRLLVL.

V and J are TRBV6-2 or TRBV6-3 and TRBJ2-4; D is unclear. The end of the DNA fits TRBJ2-5 better, so the J call may be wrong. This CDR3 comprises 13 residues. CDR1 MNHEY and CDR2 SVGEGT come from the germline V gene. Here the CDR3 DNA reads TGTGCCAGCAGTCCATCCCCGCCAGAGACCCAGTACTTC. Encoded protein: CASSPSPPETQYF.

This rearrangement joins TRBV4-2 to TRBJ1-2; D is uncertain. The ends were cut back, 4 bases at V and 0 bases at J, with 18 bases in the middle. The CDR3 sequence is 17 residues long. Germline CDR1 and CDR2: LGHNA and YNFKEQ. The CDR3 nucleotides read TGTGCCAGCAGCCGCCTCCTCGGACCAAATACTAACTATGGCTACACCTTC. Protein: CASSRLLGPNTNYGYTF.

The gene calls are TRBV11-2 and TRBJ2-3; D is possibly TRBD2 (6 bases). Trimming left V 2 bases short and J 5 bases short, with 14 bases between. The CDR3 has 15 amino acids. Germline assignment: CDR1 SGHAT and CDR2 FQNNGV. The CDR3, as DNA: TGTGCCAGCAGCTTAAGGTGGGGGGTTGAAGATACGCAGTATTTT. Protein sequence: CASSLRWGVEDTQYF.

V and J are TRBV7-9 and TRBJ2-7, with 12 bases fitting TRBD2. The CDR3 spans 16 residues. V was clipped by 5 bases and J by 0 bases; unmatched bases: 5. Germline V gives CDR1 SEHNR, CDR2 FQNEAQ (reference sequence). CDR3 in DNA: TGTGCCAGCAGCCCCAGACTAGCGGGGGACTCCTACGAGCAGTACTTC. It yields the protein CASSPRLAGDSYEQYF.

The rearrangement links TRBV11-2 to TRBJ2-2; maybe TRBD1 (5 bases). The CDR3 has 15 amino acids. Trimming stripped 2 bases from V and 5 bases from J, with 12 bases between. Germline CDR1 is SGHAT and CDR2 is FQNNGV. The CDR3, as DNA: TGTGCCAGCAGCTTAAAAGCAGGGATGACCGGGGAGCTGTTTTTT. Translated: CASSLKAGMTGELFF.

V gene TRBV27 combines with J gene TRBJ1-5; TRBD1 aligns across 7 bases. The CDR3 loop spans 17 amino acids. Germline-derived CDR1 and CDR2 are MNHEY and SMNVEV (reference sequence). The V and J ends lost 6 bases and 0 bases, in that order; junction bases with no gene match: 11. This chain's CDR3 is CASRPTGAGYSNQPQHF. The CDR3, as DNA: TGTGCCAGCAGACCCACAGGGGCGGGATATAGCAATCAGCCCCAGCATTTT.

The rearrangement links TRBV9 to TRBJ1-1, with TRBD1 matching 11 bases. V gave up 4 bases and J gave up 0 bases; unmatched junction bases: 5. The CDR3 is 16 amino acids. Germline CDR1 and CDR2: SGDLS and YYNGEE. The CDR3 loop is CASSYGTGGLNTEAFF. The CDR3 DNA follows: TGTGCCAGCAGCTATGGGACAGGGGGGCTGAACACTGAAGCTTTCTTT.

This clonotype was detected only once. The chain carries TRBV5-1 and TRBJ2-4; D ambiguous. The germline V and J ends were trimmed by 4 bases and 14 bases, with 16 bases remaining between them. The CDR3 totals 12 residues. CDR1 and CDR2 from the germline V gene are SGHRS and YFSETQ. The CDR3 region has the DNA TGCGCCAGCAGCACAGAAGGGCCCCTGAAGTACTTC. It codes for CASSTEGPLKYF.

V is TRBV9 and J is TRBJ1-2, with a possible D match to TRBD1 (6 bases). The V end lost 5 bases, the J end lost 11 bases, and 16 bases lay between the germline ends. Germline values: CDR1 SGDLS, CDR2 YYNGEE. CDR3 length: 12 amino acids. The CDR3 DNA follows: TGTGCCAGCAGTGATACAGGGCGTCGGTACACCTTC. It translates to CASSDTGRRYTF.

The rearrangement joins TRBV9 to TRBJ2-2; 8 nucleotides agree with TRBD2. Trimming at V came to 0 bases and at J to 1 base, leaving 2 bases not matched to a gene. The CDR3 has 16 residues. Germline assignment: CDR1 SGDLS and CDR2 YYNGEE. The CDR3 nucleotides read TGTGCCAGCAGCGTAGAGGGGACTAGGAACACCGGGGAGCTGTTTTTT. This sequence encodes CASSVEGTRNTGELFF.